This entry describes one TCR beta chain. Antigen specificity is unknown. This sample was taken from a study of shared clonotypes between healthy human individuals. Findings and caveats of the study: Even with large depth, rarefaction showed that sorted-subset sequencing was incomplete. Clonotypes that were shared across a handful of donors made up about 5.1% of naive CD4 clonotypes.

This CDR3 contains 15 residues. V was pared by 5 bases and J by 4 bases, with 6 bases of the junction left unmatched. The V gene's germline CDR1 is SGHTA and CDR2 FQGNSA. Memory CD4+ cells were the fraction left after CD45RA+ naive selection. Some clones are missing from TCRdb's copy, which holds only in-frame ones; the method was immunoSEQ multiplex PCR. Seen here are under 2,500,000 clones, approximately 94% observed once, and the top ten hold 0.1% to 0.15%. The receptor's source is a man aged 18-30 years in good health. J is TRBJ2-2 and V is TRBV7-2; 8 positions agree with TRBD2. What was sequenced was naive CD4+ T cells sorted from blood. The subset: CD45RA+ positively selected. CDR3 coding DNA: TGTGCCAGCAGCCACGGGGGGGCCCCCACCGGGGAGCTGTTTTTT. It codes for CASSHGGAPTGELFF.